The rows below give T cell receptor beta chains drawn from one sample of a study of human T cells and chemical hapten exposure. TCRdb reprocessed the 5' RACE reads via MiXCR and lists one record per CDR3 protein. The table shows about 140,000 distinct CDR3 sequences, with around 4% occurring only once. These receptors all come from a female donor in good health. CDR3s include the opening cysteine and the closing phenylalanine or tryptophan. D genes are given only for firm matches. Part of the rows lack a size; the others show once, few, many or a class for expanded clones.

d_call | j_call | v_call | clone_size | cdr3_nt | cdr3_aa
. | TRBJ2-3 | TRBV15 | many | TGTGCCACCAGCAGAGCCCCCAGCGATACGCAGTATTTT | CATSRAPSDTQYF
. | TRBJ1-1 | TRBV28 | many | TGTGCCAGCAGTACCATGGATGTTGCCTTT | CASSTMDVAF
TRBD1 | TRBJ2-7 | TRBV27 | many | TGTGCCAGCAGTAGGGACAGATTGGCCTACGAGCAGTACTTC | CASSRDRLAYEQYF
. | TRBJ2-5 | TRBV18 | many | TGTGCCAGCTCACCATTCTCCGGGGGCCAAGAGACCCAGTACTTC | CASSPFSGGQETQYF
. | TRBJ1-1 | TRBV5-6 | few | TGTGCCAGCAGCTTGGTTTCAACCGGGGGTGAAGCTTTCTTT | CASSLVSTGGEAFF
. | TRBJ2-2 | TRBV7-9 | many | TGTGCCAGCAGCTTTTATGCGGACACCGGGGAGCTGTTTTTT | CASSFYADTGELFF
. | TRBJ1-5 | TRBV5-1 | many | TGCGCCAGCAGCTCCGGACAGAACGACAATCAGCCCCAGCATTTT | CASSSGQNDNQPQHF
. | TRBJ2-7 | TRBV20-1 | many | TGCAGTGCCCCCCGCGGGGGCGGTTACGAGCAGTACTTC | CSAPRGGGYEQYF
. | TRBJ2-7 | TRBV5-6 | many | TGTGCCAGCGGGGTGGGGGAGCTGCTACACTACGAGCAGTACTTC | CASGVGELLHYEQYF
. | TRBJ2-1 | TRBV7-9 | many | TGTGCCAGCAGCCTACAAGGGGGGGCGATCAATGAGCAGTTCTTC | CASSLQGGAINEQFF
. | TRBJ1-1 | TRBV5-1 | many | TGCGCCAGCAGCCAACCCGGGGGCACGTCCAAACAGGCTTTCTTT | CASSQPGGTSKQAFF
TRBD2 | TRBJ2-3 | TRBV29-1 | many | TGCAGCGTTGAATCCGAGCGGGGGAGCACAGATACGCAGTATTTT | CSVESERGSTDTQYF
. | TRBJ2-7 | TRBV3-1 | many | TGTGCCAGCAGCCAAGTATCTCACTACGAGCAGTACTTC | CASSQVSHYEQYF
TRBD2 | TRBJ2-3 | TRBV4-1 | many | TGCGCCAGCAGCCAAGAGGATCTAGCGGCCTTCACAGATACGCAGTATTTT | CASSQEDLAAFTDTQYF
TRBD1 | TRBJ1-1 | TRBV7-2 | many | TGTGCCAGCAGAGGACAGGATAACACTGAAGCTTTCTTT | CASRGQDNTEAFF
TRBD1 | TRBJ1-6 | TRBV20-1 | many | TGCAGTGCGGGGACCGGGACAGGGGATTGGTCCTATAATTCACCCCTCCACTTT | CSAGTGTGDWSYNSPLHF
. | TRBJ1-5 | TRBV12-3/TRBV12-4 | many | TGTGCCAGCAGGGGGAATAGCAATCAGCCCCAGCATTTT | CASRGNSNQPQHF
. | TRBJ1-1 | TRBV5-5 | few | TGTGCCAGCAGCGGGGGGGCACGGAGGAACACTGAAGCTTTCTTT | CASSGGARRNTEAFF
. | TRBJ2-3 | TRBV7-3 | many | TGTGCCAGCAGCTTATCGCCCGTGTCATCAGATACGCAGTATTTT | CASSLSPVSSDTQYF
. | TRBJ2-2 | TRBV28 | many | TGTGCCAGCAGTTTGGGACAGAACACCGGGGAGCTGTTTTTT | CASSLGQNTGELFF
. | TRBJ1-2 | TRBV28 | . | TGTGCCAGCAGGGGCCCACTAGGCTATGGCTACACCTTC | CASRGPLGYGYTF
. | TRBJ1-1 | TRBV10-3 | many | TGTGCCATCAGTGAGTCCCAGGGCCCCACTGAAGCTTTCTTT | CAISESQGPTEAFF
. | TRBJ1-5 | TRBV12-3/TRBV12-4 | many | TGTGCCAGCAGTTTAGATTCCTGGGGGCAGAGCAATCAGCCCCAGCATTTT | CASSLDSWGQSNQPQHF
. | TRBJ1-1 | TRBV29-1 | many | TGCAGCGTTGTAGCGGACAGTGAAGCTTTCTTT | CSVVADSEAFF
. | TRBJ1-4 | TRBV20-1 | many | TGCAGTGCTAGAGGGGGGGGTGAAAAACTGTTTTTT | CSARGGGEKLFF
TRBD2 | TRBJ2-1 | TRBV20-1 | few | TGCAGTAGTTCTCCGGGACGAGCGGGGACGAATGAGCAGTTCTTC | CSSSPGRAGTNEQFF
. | TRBJ2-3 | TRBV13 | . | TGTGCCAGCAGCGCGCGCCCTTCTCCGGAGGGAGATACGCAGTATTTT | CASSARPSPEGDTQYF
. | TRBJ1-4 | TRBV9 | many | TGTGCCAGCAGCGTAAGTCAAGGAGCAACTAATGAAAAACTGTTTTTT | CASSVSQGATNEKLFF
. | TRBJ1-6 | TRBV6-5 | many | TGTGCCAGCAGTCGTAACAGGGCGGGTAATTCACCCCTCCACTTT | CASSRNRAGNSPLHF
TRBD1 | TRBJ2-2 | TRBV5-4 | many | TGTGCCAGCAGTTCCCGGGACAGAGCGAACACCGGGGAGCTGTTTTTT | CASSSRDRANTGELFF
TRBD2 | TRBJ2-1 | TRBV7-9 | many | TGTGCCAGCAGCTTAGGAAGCGGGGGGGCCCGGCTCTATGATGAGCAGTTCTTC | CASSLGSGGARLYDEQFF
TRBD1 | TRBJ2-5 | TRBV11-1 | many | TGTGCCAGCACGGGACAGGGGGAACCGCAAGAGACCCAGTACTTC | CASTGQGEPQETQYF
. | TRBJ1-6 | TRBV12-3/TRBV12-4 | many | TGTGCCAGCAGTCCCCTTCGGTCACCCCTCCACTTT | CASSPLRSPLHF
TRBD2 | TRBJ2-1 | TRBV20-1 | many | TGCAGTGCTAGGGTCGGAATGGGACTAGCGAGCAATGAGCAGTTCTTC | CSARVGMGLASNEQFF
. | TRBJ1-6 | TRBV9 | few | TGTGCCAGCAGCGTAGGGGTAGATTCACCCCTCCACTTT | CASSVGVDSPLHF
. | TRBJ2-5 | TRBV15 | many | TGTGCCACCAGCAGAGATCCGGGACAAGAGACCCAGTACTTC | CATSRDPGQETQYF
TRBD2 | TRBJ2-5 | TRBV5-6 | many | TGTGCCAGCAGCTCGATGGGAGGTAGCGGGCCCCAAGAGACCCAGTACTTC | CASSSMGGSGPQETQYF
TRBD1 | TRBJ2-3 | TRBV13 | many | TGTGCCAGCGAATACCGCAGGGGGCAGGCAGATACGCAGTATTTT | CASEYRRGQADTQYF
TRBD2 | TRBJ2-2 | TRBV18 | many | TGTGCCAGCTCAACCGGGACTAGGAGCACCGGGGAGCTGTTTTTT | CASSTGTRSTGELFF
TRBD1 | TRBJ2-1 | TRBV3-1 | many | TGTGCCAGCAGCCCGTACCTTGGGACAGTTTACAATGAGCAGTTCTTC | CASSPYLGTVYNEQFF
TRBD1 | TRBJ1-1 | TRBV27 | many | TGTGCCAGCAGTTTATTCGGGCAGGGGGCCATGAACACTGAAGCTTTCTTT | CASSLFGQGAMNTEAFF
TRBD1 | TRBJ1-4 | TRBV12-5 | many | TGTGCTAGTGGTTTGGTACTTGGGACAGAACTTACAACTAATGAAAAACTGTTTTTT | CASGLVLGTELTTNEKLFF
. | TRBJ1-1 | TRBV3-1 | few | TGTGCCAGCACCCGGCGTATGAACACTGAAGCTTTCTTT | CASTRRMNTEAFF
. | TRBJ2-7 | TRBV28 | many | TGTGCCAGCAGTTTGTTTGACAGAGCCTACGAGCAGTACTTC | CASSLFDRAYEQYF
. | TRBJ2-7 | TRBV7-2 | many | TGTGCCAGCAGCTTAGCGGGGGGTTCGGGCGAGCAGTACTTC | CASSLAGGSGEQYF
. | TRBJ2-7 | TRBV7-9 | . | TGTGCCAGCAGCTCCAAGGACCCAAACACCTACGAGCAGTACTTC | CASSSKDPNTYEQYF
TRBD1 | TRBJ2-7 | TRBV29-1 | many | TGCAGCGTTCAGGGGGCTGGTGAGCAGTACTTC | CSVQGAGEQYF
. | TRBJ2-3 | TRBV14 | . | TGTGCCAGCAGCCAACAAAAAGATACGCAGTATTTT | CASSQQKDTQYF
. | TRBJ1-1 | TRBV27 | . | TGTGCCAGCAGTTTAGACAGGCCCACTGAAGCTTTCTTT | CASSLDRPTEAFF
TRBD2 | TRBJ2-7 | TRBV28 | many | TGTGCCAGCAAGACTAGCGGGGGGGCTTACGAGCAGTACTTC | CASKTSGGAYEQYF
. | TRBJ2-5 | TRBV29-1 | many | TGCAGCGTTGAAGATGGGGTAGAGACCCAGTACTTC | CSVEDGVETQYF
. | TRBJ2-1 | TRBV5-1 | . | TGCGCCACCCAGCCGGGGAGCGCCGACTACAATGAGCAGTTCTTC | CATQPGSADYNEQFF
TRBD1 | TRBJ1-1 | TRBV7-2 | many | TGTGCCAGCAGCCAGCAGGGGGCAAGTGAAGCTTTCTTT | CASSQQGASEAFF
. | TRBJ2-5 | TRBV11-2 | many | TGTGCCAGCAGCTTACGTAATAGTATCGGCAAAGAGACCCAGTACTTC | CASSLRNSIGKETQYF